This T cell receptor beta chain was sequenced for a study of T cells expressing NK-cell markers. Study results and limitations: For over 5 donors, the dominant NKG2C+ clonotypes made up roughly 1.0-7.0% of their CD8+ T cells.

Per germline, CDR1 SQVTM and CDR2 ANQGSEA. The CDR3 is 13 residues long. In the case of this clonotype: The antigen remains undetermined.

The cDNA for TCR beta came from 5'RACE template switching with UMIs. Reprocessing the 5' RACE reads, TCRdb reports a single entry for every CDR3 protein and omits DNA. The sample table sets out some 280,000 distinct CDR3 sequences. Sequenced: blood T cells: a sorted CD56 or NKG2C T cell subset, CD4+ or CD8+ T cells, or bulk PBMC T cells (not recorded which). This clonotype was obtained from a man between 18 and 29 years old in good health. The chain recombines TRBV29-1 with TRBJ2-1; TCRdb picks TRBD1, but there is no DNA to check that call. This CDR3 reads CSVAGTGATEQFF.